Presented here are 6 T cell receptor beta chains from one specimen sequenced in a study of OX40 agonist ivuxolimab in advanced cancers. The protocol used for the library was the immunoSEQ multiplex PCR assay. Held by TCRdb, this immuneACCESS table contains in-frame sequences only and omits some clones. Under half of the omission traces to an unresolved V gene where checked; the cause of the rest is unknown. The sample profile shows fewer than 70,000 clones; around 84% of them were found once. Together, the top ten hold 2.5% to 3.5% of the sample. This sample comprised CD4+ or CD8+ T cells sorted from blood, obtained in a trial of the OX40 agonist ivuxolimab. Receptors originate from an adult with an advanced solid tumor such as melanoma, head and neck, liver or kidney cancer.

The V and J genes are TRBV6-4 and TRBJ1-1; D is uncertain. The V gene lost 4 bases and the J gene lost 3 bases, with 12 bases spanning the gap. The length of the CDR3 is 14 residues. Germline V CDR1 and CDR2: MRHNA, SNTAGT. The CDR3, as DNA: TGTGCCAGCAGTGGGGGTCTAGATCACACTGAAGCTTTCTTT. This encodes CASSGGLDHTEAFF.

Regarding this clone: At one end, the junction sequence differs from germline, possibly due to a read error. Other nucleotide sequences from this sample produce the same CDR3. V usage is TRBV6-5 and J usage is TRBJ2-7; D is possibly TRBD2 (6 bases). CDR3 length: 15 amino acids. Germline V gene data show CDR1 as MNHEY and CDR2 as SVGAGI. The CDR3: CASSYSRDSPGEQYF. CDR3 coding DNA: TGTGCCAGCAGCTACTCCCGGGACTCACCGGGGGAGCAGTACTTC.

V and J are TRBV27 and TRBJ2-5; TRBD2 aligns across 14 bases. CDR1 and CDR2 (germline): MNHEY, SMNVEV (reference sequence). J lost 4 bases, V lost 4 bases, and 8 bases had no gene match. There are 17 residues in the CDR3. The CDR3: CASSSRTSGRYGETQYF. CDR3 bases: TGTGCCAGCAGTTCCCGGACTAGCGGGAGGTATGGAGAGACCCAGTACTTC.

This rearrangement joins TRBV27 to TRBJ2-5; D gene ambiguous. Germline V lookup: CDR1 MNHEY, CDR2 SMNVEV (reference sequence). V shed 1 base and J shed 5 bases, with 11 bases lying between them. The CDR3 spans 14 residues. The CDR3: CASSLLDQRETQYF. The DNA of the CDR3 is TGTGCCAGCAGTTTATTGGACCAAAGGGAGACCCAGTACTTC.

This clone was recorded a few times. This chain connects TRBV30 to TRBJ1-1; unclear D gene. This CDR3 spans 13 amino acids. Germline V lookup: CDR1 GTSNPN, CDR2 SVGIG (reference sequence). V was clipped by 3 bases and J by 0 bases, with 8 bases between them. CDR3 nucleotide sequence: TGTGCCTGGAGACCTTTCATGAACACTGAAGCTTTCTTT. It is translated as CAWRPFMNTEAFF. Using reference TRBV30 and TRBJ1-1 for the parts outside the CDR3, the full variable domain is SQTIHQWPATLVQPVGSPLSLECTVEGTSNPNLYWYRQAAGRGLQLLFYSVGIGQISSEVPQNLSASRPQDRQFILSSKKLLLSDSGFYLCAWRPFMNTEAFFGQGTRLTVV.

The genes are TRBV19 and TRBJ2-2; 7 nucleotides agree with TRBD2. With 7 bases clipped from V and 1 base from J, the junction kept 6 bases outside the gene matches. Germline CDR1 and CDR2: LNHDA and SQIVND (reference sequence). The CDR3 length is 15 residues. This CDR3 reads CASKSRGRNTGELFF. DNA for the CDR3: TGTGCCAGTAAGAGTCGCGGGAGGAACACCGGGGAGCTGTTTTTT. The complete variable domain, with remaining parts taken from reference TRBV19 and TRBJ2-2, reads DGGITQSPKYLFRKEGQNVTLSCEQNLNHDAMYWYRQDPGQGLRLIYYSQIVNDFQKGDIAEGYSVSREKKESFPLTVTSAQKNPTAFYLCASKSRGRNTGELFFGEGSRLTVL.